These 24 T cell receptor beta chains share one sample of origin, sequenced in a study of blood T cell repertoires in COVID-19. Profiled with immunoSEQ multiplex PCR; TCRdb holds only in-frame clones, not every one. The top ten clones hold approximately 15% of a sample with under 100,000 clones, more than 70% of them seen once. Sequencing was done on a sample of peripheral blood. The receptors stem from a woman aged 60 to 75 with acute or convalescent COVID-19.

The rearrangement joins TRBV11-2 to TRBJ1-1, with D perhaps matching TRBD1 (6 bases). CDR1 and CDR2 (germline): SGHAT, FQNNGV. There are 15 residues in the CDR3. V was clipped by 5 bases and J by 1 base, with 14 bases between them. CDR3: CASSRVQGGNTEAFF. As DNA, the CDR3 is TGTGCCAGCAGCCGAGTCCAAGGGGGGAACACTGAAGCTTTCTTT.

A single count supports this clone. The J gene is TRBJ2-1, the V gene TRBV3-1 (or the pseudogene TRBV3-2); the match to TRBD2 covers 8 bases. The junction had 5 bases not matched to a gene; V was cut back by 3 bases and J by 4 bases. This CDR3 is 15 amino acids long. Germline values: CDR1 LGHDT, CDR2 YNNKEL (reference sequence). The CDR3 coding sequence is TGTGCCAGCAGCCAGCGGGGGGCGAATTACAATGAGCAGTTCTTC. This gives the protein CASSQRGANYNEQFF.

The chain employs TRBV9 and TRBJ1-3; D ambiguous. The CDR3 is made up of 16 amino acids. Per the germline V gene, CDR1 is SGDLS and CDR2 is YYNGEE. Trimming removed 2 bases at V and 4 bases at J, with 16 bases between. The CDR3, as DNA: TGTGCCAGCAGCGTGGCGTCCCAGTTGCGGGGAAACACCATATATTTT. This translates into CASSVASQLRGNTIYF.

This clone is a singleton in its sample. The rearrangement links TRBV27 to TRBJ1-1; D is ambiguous. V was cut by 1 base and J by 1 base, with 7 bases left in between. The length of the CDR3 is 14 residues. Germline CDR1 reads MNHEY; CDR2 reads SMNVEV (reference sequence). The DNA for the CDR3 is TGTGCCAGCAGTTTATTGACGGGGAACACTGAAGCTTTCTTT. This sequence encodes CASSLLTGNTEAFF.

The chain uses TRBV7-2 and TRBJ2-6; D unresolved. There are 16 residues in the CDR3. From germline, CDR1 is SGHTA and CDR2 FQGNSA. V dropped 4 bases and J dropped 0 bases, with 10 bases sitting between them. The CDR3 nucleotides are TGTGCCAGCAGCTCTCCGACGGGCTCTGGGGCCAACGTCCTGACTTTC. Translated, it gives CASSSPTGSGANVLTF.

This clone was seen a handful of times. V usage is TRBV10-3 and J usage is TRBJ1-1; D perhaps matches TRBD1 (5 bases). Germline lookup yields CDR1 ENHRY and CDR2 SYGVKD. Trimming removed 3 bases at V and 0 bases at J, with 11 bases between. CDR3 size: 15 residues. For the CDR3, the DNA is TGTGCCATCAGTGACCGCCCAGGGATGAACACTGAAGCTTTCTTT. The encoded protein is CAISDRPGMNTEAFF.

This chain joins TRBV10-3 and TRBJ1-3; perhaps TRBD1 as D (6 bases). The CDR3 sequence is 15 residues long. Germline V CDR1 and CDR2: ENHRY, SYGVKD. V was shortened by 3 bases and J by 2 bases, with 11 bases between the two germline ends. CDR3 sequence reads: CAISDTGQPGNTIYF. In DNA, the CDR3 is TGTGCCATCAGTGATACAGGGCAGCCTGGAAACACCATATATTTT.

The rearrangement uses TRBV4-1 and TRBJ2-7; TRBD2 matches at 11 bases. Germline CDR1 is MGHRA and CDR2 is YSYEKL. The CDR3 is 15 amino acids. The trim removed 2 bases at V and 3 bases at J, leaving 3 bases unmatched. CDR3: CASSQTGTSGYEQYF. As DNA, the CDR3 is TGCGCCAGCAGCCAAACCGGGACTAGCGGCTACGAGCAGTACTTC.

This chain links TRBV12-3 or TRBV12-4 with TRBJ1-3; D ambiguous. This CDR3 is built from 13 residues. Trimming shortened V by 1 base and J by 5 bases, and 6 bases separated the two germline ends. The CDR3 nucleotides read TGTGCCAGCAGTTTAGGCGCGAGAAACACCATATATTTT. This codes for CASSLGARNTIYF.

The chain couples TRBV3-1 (or the pseudogene TRBV3-2) to TRBJ2-7; D is perhaps TRBD2 (6 bases). Trimming left V 4 bases short and J 6 bases short, with 16 bases between. The CDR3 contains 14 residues. The germline V gene encodes CDR1 LGHDT and CDR2 YNNKEL (reference sequence). For the CDR3, the DNA is TGTGCCAGCAGCCCCTGGGGGAGGTTTGGCGAGCAGTACTTC. Its translation: CASSPWGRFGEQYF.

This rearrangement joins TRBV18 to TRBJ2-3; 8 bases agree with TRBD2. The CDR3 sequence is 15 residues long. Germline CDR1 reads KGHSH; CDR2 reads LQKENI. Losses at the gene ends were 1 base for V and 1 base for J; bases not matched to a gene: 1. CDR3 in DNA: TGTGCCAGCTCACCACTAGCGGGGCGCACAGATACGCAGTATTTT. Translation gives CASSPLAGRTDTQYF.

The chain joins TRBV6-1 to TRBJ1-2, with 8 bases matching TRBD1. Germline V CDR1 and CDR2: MNHNS, SASEGT. V trimming: 2 bases; J trimming: 6 bases; junction bases outside the gene matches: 8. This CDR3 is 15 amino acids long. CDR3 sequence: CASSEPPRTGNGYTF. In nucleotides, the CDR3 is TGTGCCAGCAGTGAACCCCCCCGGACAGGGAATGGCTACACCTTC.

The genes are TRBV4-1 and TRBJ1-1, with unresolved D. CDR1 MGHRA and CDR2 YSYEKL come from the germline V gene. The CDR3 is 14 residues long. Trimming cost V 0 bases and J 2 bases, with 7 bases left between them. CDR3 sequence: CASSQESTNTEAFF. Here the CDR3 DNA reads TGCGCCAGCAGCCAAGAATCCACTAACACTGAAGCTTTCTTT.

The chain is built from TRBV10-2 and TRBJ1-1, with a tentative D call TRBD1 (6 bases). Trimming took off 6 bases at V and 2 bases at J, with 16 bases between the two ends. The CDR3 length is 15 residues. Germline V gene sequence: CDR1 WSHSY, CDR2 SAAADI. The CDR3 DNA reads TGCGCCAGCAGCCTTCTTCAGACAGGTAACACTGAAGCTTTCTTT. Its translation: CASSLLQTGNTEAFF.

The chain uses TRBV18 and TRBJ2-4, with 11 bases aligning to TRBD1. Germline V gene data show CDR1 as KGHSH and CDR2 as LQKENI. The CDR3 consists of 16 residues. J lost 0 bases, V lost 3 bases, and 1 base had no gene match. CDR3 nucleotides: TGTGCCAGCTCACCCGGGACAGGGGGAGCCAAAAACATTCAGTACTTC. Protein sequence: CASSPGTGGAKNIQYF.

The V call is TRBV6-5, the J call TRBJ1-2; perhaps TRBD1 as D (5 bases). Germline V gene data show CDR1 as MNHEY and CDR2 as SVGAGI. Trimming cost V 6 bases and J 3 bases, with 11 bases left between them. The CDR3 length is 13 residues. The chain's CDR3 is CASRTAADYGYTF. The DNA for the CDR3 is TGTGCCAGCAGGACAGCCGCTGACTATGGCTACACCTTC.

The rearrangement joins TRBV19 to TRBJ1-1; D might be TRBD1 (6 bases). This CDR3 contains 15 residues. Deletions cut 3 bases from V and 3 bases from J, with 14 bases between. The germline CDR1 and CDR2 sequences are LNHDA and SQIVND (reference sequence). This CDR3 reads CASSMLRAGDTEAFF. Written as DNA, the CDR3 is TGTGCCAGTAGTATGTTACGGGCAGGGGACACTGAAGCTTTCTTT. Variable domain in full (rest from reference TRBV19 and TRBJ1-1): DGGITQSPKYLFRKEGQNVTLSCEQNLNHDAMYWYRQDPGQGLRLIYYSQIVNDFQKGDIAEGYSVSREKKESFPLTVTSAQKNPTAFYLCASSMLRAGDTEAFFGQGTRLTVV.

The chain employs TRBV5-1 and TRBJ2-7; D is undetermined. The CDR3 length is 15 residues. The V and J ends lost 0 bases and 1 base respectively, with 11 bases between them. Per the germline V gene, CDR1 is SGHRS and CDR2 is YFSETQ. As DNA, the CDR3 is TGCGCCAGCAGCTTGGTCGCTAGAGGATCCTACGAGCAGTACTTC. Its translation is CASSLVARGSYEQYF.

This chain joins TRBV24-1 and TRBJ1-1; D is ambiguous. Trimming cost V 5 bases and J 0 bases, with 9 bases left between them. Per the germline V gene, CDR1 is KGHDR and CDR2 is SFDVKD. CDR3 length: 14 amino acids. The CDR3 sequence: CATSGQAMNTEAFF. Here the CDR3 DNA reads TGTGCCACCAGTGGACAAGCAATGAACACTGAAGCTTTCTTT.

The chain links TRBV2 to TRBJ1-5, with a tentative D call TRBD1 (5 bases). Germline V gives CDR1 SNHLY, CDR2 FYNNEI. Trimming pared 4 bases from V and 2 bases from J, leaving 15 bases between. This CDR3 has 16 amino acids. The CDR3 is CASSGTSSMGNQPQHF. For the CDR3, the DNA is TGTGCCAGCAGTGGGACATCATCCATGGGCAATCAGCCCCAGCATTTT.

The chain links TRBV6-4 to TRBJ1-1; D is uncertain. This CDR3 is built from 14 residues. Germline lookup yields CDR1 MRHNA and CDR2 SNTAGT. V lost 6 bases, J lost 8 bases, and 19 bases lay in between. CDR3 region: CASSKDPEGVEAFF. In nucleotides, the CDR3 is TGTGCCAGCAGCAAAGACCCCGAGGGAGTGGAAGCTTTCTTT.

This chain links TRBV27 with TRBJ2-5; 10 bases are a match to TRBD2. CDR1 is MNHEY, CDR2 SMNVEV, per germline (reference sequence). This CDR3 region has 15 residues. With V trimmed by 6 bases and J by 1 base, 5 bases remained unmatched. As DNA, the CDR3 is TGTGCCAGCAGCTCCAAGCGGGGGGGCCAAGAGACCCAGTACTTC. Protein product: CASSSKRGGQETQYF.

This clone showed up just once. V and J are TRBV6-5 and TRBJ2-3; TRBD2 aligns across 9 bases. Germline CDR1 and CDR2: MNHEY and SVGAGI. CDR3 length: 15 amino acids. Trimming removed 5 bases from V and 6 bases from J; junction bases left unmatched: 9. The CDR3 sequence: CASSRIAGVHDTQYF. Written as DNA, the CDR3 is TGTGCCAGCAGTAGAATAGCGGGAGTTCACGATACGCAGTATTTT.

The chain joins TRBV11-3 to TRBJ2-5; D perhaps matches TRBD2 (6 bases). Germline assignment: CDR1 SGHNT and CDR2 YENEEA. CDR3 length equals 15 residues. Trimming left V 5 bases short and J 7 bases short, with 20 bases between. Here the CDR3 reads CASSKTTAKEGTQYF. The CDR3, as DNA: TGTGCCAGCAGCAAAACGACAGCCAAGGAGGGGACCCAGTACTTC.